One sample yielded the 26 T cell receptor beta chains listed below, sequenced in a study of blood T cell repertoires in COVID-19. This table comes from immunoSEQ multiplex PCR, and its TCRdb copy is limited to in-frame clones, with some not included. Of 310,000 or so clones in the sample, around nine tenths were seen once. The specimen sequenced was peripheral blood. Receptor source: a woman aged 30 to 39 with COVID-19, enrolled during active disease.

This chain links TRBV13 with TRBJ1-2; no clear D. CDR3 size: 14 residues. In germline, CDR1 is PRHDT, CDR2 FYEKMQ (reference sequence). The V end lost 6 bases, the J end lost 1 base, and 12 bases lay between the germline ends. The CDR3 coding sequence is TGTGCCAGCAGGGTTCTAACAGTTAACTATGGCTACACCTTC. Translating it yields CASRVLTVNYGYTF.

The J gene is TRBJ2-7, the V gene TRBV5-6; TRBD2 matches at 11 bases. With 3 bases clipped from V and 0 bases from J, the junction kept 2 bases outside the gene matches. The germline gives CDR1 SGHDT, CDR2 YYEEEE. The CDR3 runs to 15 residues. The CDR3 coding sequence is TGTGCCAGCAGCTGGGGACTAGCGGTCTCCTACGAGCAGTACTTC. It codes for CASSWGLAVSYEQYF.

The chain employs TRBV19 and TRBJ1-3; maybe TRBD1 (6 bases). V lost 7 bases, J lost 4 bases, and 11 bases lay in between. This CDR3 is built from 13 residues. Germline CDR1 LNHDA, CDR2 SQIVND (reference sequence). The CDR3 sequence: CASIRTAGNTIYF. The CDR3 nucleotides are TGTGCCAGTATCCGGACAGCGGGAAACACCATATATTTT.

The chain carries TRBV6-2 or TRBV6-3 and TRBJ2-3; 9 bases match TRBD1. V lost 4 bases and J lost 1; bases outside the gene matches: 3. Germline V gives CDR1 MNHEY, CDR2 SVGEGT. This CDR3 has 15 residues. The CDR3 region is CASSWRDRGTDTQYF. The CDR3 coding sequence is TGTGCCAGCAGTTGGCGGGACAGGGGCACAGATACGCAGTATTTT.

The J gene is TRBJ2-7, the V gene TRBV6-5; 7 nucleotides align to TRBD2. The J segment lost 10 bases and the V segment lost 6 bases, leaving 9 bases of the junction unmatched. Germline V gene data show CDR1 as MNHEY and CDR2 as SVGAGI. The CDR3 extends over 12 amino acids. The CDR3 is CASRTGTTTQYF. Written as DNA, the CDR3 is TGTGCCAGCAGAACCGGGACTACAACTCAGTACTTC.

CDR3 in DNA: TGTGCCTGGAACGCCATAAGGAGGGGCTCACCCCTCCACTTT. Residues: CAWNAIRRGSPLHF. This chain uses TRBV30 with TRBJ1-6, with D perhaps TRBD1 (5 bases). The germline V gene encodes CDR1 GTSNPN and CDR2 SVGIG (reference sequence). V dropped 4 bases and J dropped 10 bases, with 17 bases sitting between them. The CDR3 consists of 14 residues.

The chain has TRBV3-1 (or the pseudogene TRBV3-2) and TRBJ1-6; the D gene is possibly TRBD1 (5 bases). The CDR3 consists of 15 residues. Germline V gene data show CDR1 as LGHDT and CDR2 as YNNKEL (reference sequence). Trimming removed 4 bases at V and 10 bases at J, with 17 bases between. As DNA, the CDR3 is TGTGCCAGCAGCCCGAACGGGTTATGGGGCTCACCCCTCCACTTT. As protein: CASSPNGLWGSPLHF.

DNA for the CDR3: TGCGCCAGCATAGCGGGAGGGGGGCAAGAGACCCAGTACTTC. Translated: CASIAGGGQETQYF. The rearrangement links TRBV5-1 to TRBJ2-5, with 11 nucleotides matching TRBD2. Losses at the gene ends were 6 bases for V and 2 bases for J; bases not matched to a gene: 3. Germline V gives CDR1 SGHRS, CDR2 YFSETQ. The CDR3 is 14 residues long.

The chain recombines TRBV10-3 with TRBJ1-4; TRBD1 matches at 8 bases. This CDR3 contains 17 residues. Trimming removed 0 bases from V and 7 bases from J; junction bases left unmatched: 10. From germline, CDR1 is ENHRY and CDR2 SYGVKD. CDR3 DNA sequence: TGTGCCATCAGTGAGTCGAGTCAGGGGGCAACGGCTGAAAAACTGTTTTTT. Its translation: CAISESSQGATAEKLFF.

The J gene is TRBJ2-1, the V gene TRBV30; 8 nucleotides match TRBD1. V dropped 0 bases and J dropped 6; count of bases not matched to a gene: 7. Germline assignment: CDR1 GTSNPN and CDR2 SVGIG (reference sequence). There are 15 residues in the CDR3. The CDR3 bases are TGTGCCTGGAGTGTATTCCAGGGGGCTTTCAATGAGCAGTTCTTC. Its translation: CAWSVFQGAFNEQFF.

The chain carries TRBV4-1 and TRBJ2-5, with TRBD2 matching over 10 bases. The CDR3 extends over 17 amino acids. V gave up 0 bases and J gave up 5 bases; unmatched junction bases: 9. Per the germline V gene, CDR1 is MGHRA and CDR2 is YSYEKL. CDR3 in amino acids: CASSQDGLAGARETQYF. The CDR3 nucleotides read TGCGCCAGCAGCCAAGATGGCCTAGCGGGAGCCAGGGAGACCCAGTACTTC.

The chain recombines TRBV29-1 with TRBJ2-7, with unresolved D. The CDR3 is 13 residues long. Trimming cost V 0 bases and J 2 bases, with 8 bases left between them. The germline V gene has CDR1 SQVTM and CDR2 ANQGSEA. The CDR3 region has the DNA TGCAGCGTTGAAGATCGTTCCGCCTACGAGCAGTACTTC. This encodes CSVEDRSAYEQYF.

This rearrangement joins TRBV11-2 to TRBJ2-2; D might be TRBD2 (5 bases). Germline CDR1 SGHAT, CDR2 FQNNGV. The CDR3 totals 15 residues. V lost 5 bases to trimming and J lost 3 bases, with 13 bases between them. The CDR3 region is CASSPQRGYTGELFF. The DNA for the CDR3 is TGTGCCAGCAGCCCCCAGAGAGGGTACACCGGGGAGCTGTTTTTT.

The rearrangement uses TRBV28 and TRBJ2-2; 7 bases agree with TRBD1. The germline gives CDR1 MDHEN, CDR2 SYDVKM. V was pared by 8 bases and J by 1 base, with 7 bases of the junction left unmatched. The CDR3 covers 15 residues. Here the CDR3 reads CASAAHRGNTGELFF. Here the CDR3 DNA reads TGTGCCAGCGCCGCGCACAGGGGGAACACCGGGGAGCTGTTTTTT.

V is TRBV18 and J is TRBJ2-2; 11 nucleotides match TRBD1. The CDR3 runs 15 residues. In germline, CDR1 is KGHSH, CDR2 LQKENI. V gave up 6 bases and J gave up 6 bases; unmatched junction bases: 6. The CDR3 region has the DNA TGTGCCAGCTCCCCAGGACAGGGGGCTTCCGGGGAGCTGTTTTTT. It codes for CASSPGQGASGELFF. Together with reference TRBV18 and TRBJ2-2, the CDR3 gives the full variable domain: NAGVMQNPRHLVRRRGQEARLRCSPMKGHSHVYWYRQLPEEGLKFMVYLQKENIIDESGMPKERFSAEFPKEGPSILRIQQVVRGDSAAYFCASSPGQGASGELFFGEGSRLTVL.

This clone has a handful of counts. The gene calls are TRBV6-2 or TRBV6-3 and TRBJ2-3; D remains unclear. Per germline, CDR1 MNHEY and CDR2 SVGEGT. The CDR3 covers 11 residues. Between the trimmed V and J ends, which lost 5 bases and 3 bases, there was a span of 3 bases. CDR3 region: CASSTTDTQYF. In DNA, the CDR3 is TGTGCCAGCAGTACAACAGATACGCAGTATTTT.

The V call is TRBV6-4, the J call TRBJ2-4; 10 nucleotides line up with TRBD2. This CDR3 spans 14 amino acids. Losses at the gene ends were 3 bases for V and 9 bases for J; bases not matched to a gene: 5. Germline V lookup: CDR1 MRHNA, CDR2 SNTAGT. In nucleotides, the CDR3 is TGTGCCAGCAGTGAAACTCCTAGCGGGGGCATTCAGTACTTC. This sequence encodes CASSETPSGGIQYF.

The rearrangement joins TRBV6-5 to TRBJ2-1; D is perhaps TRBD2 (7 bases). Looked up from germline, CDR1 is MNHEY and CDR2 is SVGAGI. The CDR3 runs to 14 residues. V shed 6 bases and J shed 8 bases, with 17 bases lying between them. The CDR3 coding sequence is TGTGCCAGCAGCCCCAAGGGGGGGGTCTATGAGCAGTTCTTC. Translated, it gives CASSPKGGVYEQFF.

The chain links TRBV6-1 to TRBJ1-4, with TRBD1 as a possible D gene (5 bases). Germline-derived CDR1 and CDR2 are MNHNS and SASEGT. Trimming shortened V by 2 bases and J by 3 bases, and 10 bases separated the two germline ends. The CDR3 runs 15 residues. Written as DNA, the CDR3 is TGTGCCAGCAGTGAATCCGCAGGGTCTAATGAAAAACTGTTTTTT. It specifies CASSESAGSNEKLFF.

This clone was seen just once. The CDR3 DNA sequence: TGTGCCAGCGAACAGGGAGCGAACACCGGGGAGCTGTTTTTT. Translating gives CASEQGANTGELFF. The V and J genes are TRBV6-5 and TRBJ2-2; D perhaps matches TRBD1 (6 bases). The CDR3 is 14 residues long. Trimming cost V 8 bases and J 0 bases, with 10 bases left between them. The germline V gene has CDR1 MNHEY and CDR2 SVGAGI.

J is TRBJ1-5 and V is TRBV5-6, with D perhaps matching TRBD1 (5 bases). This CDR3 is 15 amino acids long. Between the trimmed V and J ends, which lost 2 bases and 4 bases, there was a span of 13 bases. Germline V lookup: CDR1 SGHDT, CDR2 YYEEEE. The CDR3 spells CASSLRGGWNQPQHF. CDR3 DNA sequence: TGTGCCAGCAGCTTAAGGGGAGGTTGGAATCAGCCCCAGCATTTT.

The gene calls are TRBV7-2 and TRBJ2-3, with TRBD1 matching 7 bases. The trim removed 2 bases at V and 4 bases at J, leaving 6 bases unmatched. Germline-derived CDR1 and CDR2 are SGHTA and FQGNSA. This CDR3 is built from 15 residues. The CDR3 sequence is CASSLTGVVPDTQYF. CDR3 coding DNA: TGTGCCAGCAGCTTAACAGGGGTCGTGCCAGATACGCAGTATTTT.

The chain joins TRBV28 to TRBJ2-3; a weak D match, TRBD2 (5 bases). Germline V lookup: CDR1 MDHEN, CDR2 SYDVKM. The V end lost 7 bases, the J end lost 4 bases, and 18 bases lay between the germline ends. The CDR3 spans 15 residues. Here the CDR3 reads CASTQKGAWADTQYF. CDR3 DNA sequence: TGTGCCAGCACTCAAAAGGGAGCGTGGGCAGATACGCAGTATTTT.

The CDR3 reads CASRVSGRAREEQFF. The CDR3 nucleotides read TGTGCCAGCAGAGTTAGCGGGAGGGCGAGAGAGGAGCAGTTCTTC. V usage is TRBV28 and J usage is TRBJ2-1; 11 positions agree with TRBD2. The V segment lost 6 bases and the J segment 10 bases; nucleotides outside the gene matches: 11. This CDR3 contains 15 residues. CDR1 MDHEN and CDR2 SYDVKM come from the germline V gene.

The rearrangement links TRBV28 to TRBJ1-1; possibly TRBD1 for D (5 bases). CDR3 size: 12 residues. Germline lookup yields CDR1 MDHEN and CDR2 SYDVKM. V lost 6 bases to trimming and J lost 6 bases, with 11 bases between them. The CDR3 is CASSSRVSEAFF. The CDR3 DNA is TGTGCCAGCAGCTCCAGGGTGTCTGAAGCTTTCTTT.

The chain is built from TRBV4-1 and TRBJ2-2; a weak D match, TRBD1 (5 bases). Deletions cut 0 bases from V and 0 bases from J, with 11 bases between. The CDR3 is 17 residues long. CDR1 and CDR2 from the germline V gene are MGHRA and YSYEKL. CDR3 residues: CASSQDPRRANTGELFF. DNA for the CDR3: TGCGCCAGCAGCCAAGATCCGCGCAGGGCGAACACCGGGGAGCTGTTTTTT.